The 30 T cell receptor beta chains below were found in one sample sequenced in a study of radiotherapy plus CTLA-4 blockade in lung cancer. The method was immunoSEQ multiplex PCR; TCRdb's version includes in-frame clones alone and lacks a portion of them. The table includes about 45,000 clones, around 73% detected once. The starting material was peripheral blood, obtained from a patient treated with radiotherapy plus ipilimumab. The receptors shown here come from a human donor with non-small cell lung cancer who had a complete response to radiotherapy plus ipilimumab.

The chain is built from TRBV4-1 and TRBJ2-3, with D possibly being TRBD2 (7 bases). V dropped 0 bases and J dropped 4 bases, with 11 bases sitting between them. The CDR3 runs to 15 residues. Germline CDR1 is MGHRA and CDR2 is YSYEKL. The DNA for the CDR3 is TGCGCCAGCAGCCAAGACTGGGGGGGCGCAGATACGCAGTATTTT. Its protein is CASSQDWGGADTQYF.

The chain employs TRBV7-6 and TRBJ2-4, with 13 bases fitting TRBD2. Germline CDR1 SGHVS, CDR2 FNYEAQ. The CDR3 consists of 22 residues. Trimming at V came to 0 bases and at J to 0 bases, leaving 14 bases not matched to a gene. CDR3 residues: CASSLAPIGGLAGSLAKNIQYF. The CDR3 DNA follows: TGTGCCAGCAGCTTAGCTCCAATCGGGGGACTAGCGGGGTCACTAGCCAAAAACATTCAGTACTTC.

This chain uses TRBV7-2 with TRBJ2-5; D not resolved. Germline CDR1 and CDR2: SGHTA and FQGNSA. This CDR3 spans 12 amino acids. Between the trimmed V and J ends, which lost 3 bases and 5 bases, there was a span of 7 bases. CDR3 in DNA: TGTGCCAGCAGCTTGAGTCGTGAGACCCAGTACTTC. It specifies CASSLSRETQYF.

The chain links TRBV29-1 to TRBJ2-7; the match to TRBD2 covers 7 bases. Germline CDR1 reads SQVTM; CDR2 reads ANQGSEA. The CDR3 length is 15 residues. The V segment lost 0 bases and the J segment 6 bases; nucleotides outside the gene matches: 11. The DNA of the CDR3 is TGCAGCGTTGAAGATCTTACTAGCGAAGTCGGCGAGCAGTACTTC. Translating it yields CSVEDLTSEVGEQYF.

The CDR3 here is CASSTRSEAFF. The CDR3 nucleotides are TGTGCCAGCAGCACCCGGAGTGAAGCTTTCTTT. The chain uses TRBV7-9 and TRBJ1-1; D gene ambiguous. Germline-derived CDR1 and CDR2 are SEHNR and FQNEAQ (reference sequence). The CDR3 spans 11 residues. The V and J ends lost 5 bases and 7 bases respectively, with 8 bases between them.

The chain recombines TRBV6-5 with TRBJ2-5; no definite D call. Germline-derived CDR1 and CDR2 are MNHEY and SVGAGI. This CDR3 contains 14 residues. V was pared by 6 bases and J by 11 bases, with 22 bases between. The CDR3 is CASSSYLTASEQYF. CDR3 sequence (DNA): TGTGCCAGCAGCTCCTATCTCACGGCCTCGGAGCAGTACTTC.

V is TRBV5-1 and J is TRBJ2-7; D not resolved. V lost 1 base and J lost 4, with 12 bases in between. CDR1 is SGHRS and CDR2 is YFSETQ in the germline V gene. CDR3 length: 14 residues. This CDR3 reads CASSLSNSLYEQYF. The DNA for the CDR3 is TGCGCCAGCAGCTTGTCCAACAGCCTTTACGAGCAGTACTTC.

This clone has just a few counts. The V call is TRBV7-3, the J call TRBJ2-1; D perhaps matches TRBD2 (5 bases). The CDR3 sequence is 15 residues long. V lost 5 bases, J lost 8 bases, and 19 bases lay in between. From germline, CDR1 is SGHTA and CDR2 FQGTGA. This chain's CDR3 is CASSHPGAAGDEQFF. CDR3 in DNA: TGTGCCAGCAGCCACCCAGGTGCGGCCGGGGATGAGCAGTTCTTC.

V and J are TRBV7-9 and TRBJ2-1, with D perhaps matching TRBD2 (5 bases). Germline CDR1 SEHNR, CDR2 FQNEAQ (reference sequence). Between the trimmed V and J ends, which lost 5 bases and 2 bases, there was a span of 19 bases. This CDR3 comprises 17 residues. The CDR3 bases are TGTGCCAGCAGCCCCCGGACTCAAATGGGCCCCTACAATGAGCAGTTCTTC. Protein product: CASSPRTQMGPYNEQFF.

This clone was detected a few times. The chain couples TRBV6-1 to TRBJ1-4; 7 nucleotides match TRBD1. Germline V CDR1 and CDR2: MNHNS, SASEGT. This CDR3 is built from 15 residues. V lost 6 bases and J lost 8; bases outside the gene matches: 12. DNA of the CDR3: TGTGCCAGCAGGTCAGCCGGGACAGCCGGGGAAAAACTGTTTTTT. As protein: CASRSAGTAGEKLFF.

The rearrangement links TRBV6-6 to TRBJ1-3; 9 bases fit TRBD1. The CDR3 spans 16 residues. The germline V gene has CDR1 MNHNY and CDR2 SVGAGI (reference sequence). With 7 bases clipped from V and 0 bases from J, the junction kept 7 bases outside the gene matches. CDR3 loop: CASTRTGAPSGNTIYF. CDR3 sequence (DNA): TGTGCCAGCACCCGGACAGGGGCCCCCTCTGGAAACACCATATATTTT.

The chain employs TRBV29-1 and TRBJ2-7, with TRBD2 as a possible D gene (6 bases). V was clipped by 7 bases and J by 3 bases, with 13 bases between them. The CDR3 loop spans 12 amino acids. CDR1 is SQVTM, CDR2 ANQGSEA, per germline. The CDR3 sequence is CSARSSDYEQYF. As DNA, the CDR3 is TGCAGCGCCCGCTCTAGCGACTACGAGCAGTACTTC.

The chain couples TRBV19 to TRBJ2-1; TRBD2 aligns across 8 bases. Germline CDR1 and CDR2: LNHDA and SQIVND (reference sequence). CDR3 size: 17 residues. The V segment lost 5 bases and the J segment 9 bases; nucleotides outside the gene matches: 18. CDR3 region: CASSALVLAARITEQFF. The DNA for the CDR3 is TGTGCCAGTAGTGCCTTGGTACTAGCGGCGAGGATCACTGAGCAGTTCTTC.

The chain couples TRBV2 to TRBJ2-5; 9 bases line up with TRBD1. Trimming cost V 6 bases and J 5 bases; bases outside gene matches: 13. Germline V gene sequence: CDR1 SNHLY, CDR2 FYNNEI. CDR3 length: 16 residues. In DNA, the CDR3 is TGTGCCAGCAGCCAGTGGGGACAGGGAATCAGGGAGACCCAGTACTTC. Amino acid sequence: CASSQWGQGIRETQYF.

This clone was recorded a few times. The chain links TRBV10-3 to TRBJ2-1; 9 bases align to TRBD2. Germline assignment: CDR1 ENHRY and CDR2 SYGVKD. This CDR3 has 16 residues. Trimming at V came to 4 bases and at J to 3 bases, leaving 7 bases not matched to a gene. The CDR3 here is CAISGNLAGNYNEQFF. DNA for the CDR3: TGTGCCATCAGTGGGAACCTAGCGGGAAACTACAATGAGCAGTTCTTC.

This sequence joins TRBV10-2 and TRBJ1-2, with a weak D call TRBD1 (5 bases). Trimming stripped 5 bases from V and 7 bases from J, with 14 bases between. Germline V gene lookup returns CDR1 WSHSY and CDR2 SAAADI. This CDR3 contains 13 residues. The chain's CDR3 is CASSQGLARGYTF. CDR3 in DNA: TGCGCCAGCAGTCAGGGACTTGCGCGTGGCTACACCTTC.

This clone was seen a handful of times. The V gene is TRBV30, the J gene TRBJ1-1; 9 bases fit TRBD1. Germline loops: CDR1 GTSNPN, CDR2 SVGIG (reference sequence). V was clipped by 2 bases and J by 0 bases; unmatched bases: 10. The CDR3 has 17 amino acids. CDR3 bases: TGTGCCTGGAGTAGGGGACAGGGCCTGACCATGAACACTGAAGCTTTCTTT. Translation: CAWSRGQGLTMNTEAFF.

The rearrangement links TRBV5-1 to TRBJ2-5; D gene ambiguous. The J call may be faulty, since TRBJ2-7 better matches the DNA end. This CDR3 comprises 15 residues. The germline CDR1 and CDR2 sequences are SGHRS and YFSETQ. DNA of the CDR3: TGCGCCAGCAGCCCAAACGAAAGAGGATCCTACGAGCAGTACTTC. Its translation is CASSPNERGSYEQYF.

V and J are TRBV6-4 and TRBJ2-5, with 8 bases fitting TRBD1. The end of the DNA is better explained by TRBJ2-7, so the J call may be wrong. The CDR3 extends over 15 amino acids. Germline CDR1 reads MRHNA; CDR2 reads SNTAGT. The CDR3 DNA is TGTGCCAGCACCCTCATCCGGGACAGGACCTACGAGCAGTACTTC. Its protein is CASTLIRDRTYEQYF.

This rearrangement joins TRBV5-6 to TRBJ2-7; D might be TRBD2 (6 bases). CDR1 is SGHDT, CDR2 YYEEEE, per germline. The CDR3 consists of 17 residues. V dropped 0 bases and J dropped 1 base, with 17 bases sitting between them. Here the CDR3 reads CASSLVFWAGTSYEQYF. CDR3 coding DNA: TGTGCCAGCAGCTTGGTTTTTTGGGCGGGGACGTCCTACGAGCAGTACTTC.

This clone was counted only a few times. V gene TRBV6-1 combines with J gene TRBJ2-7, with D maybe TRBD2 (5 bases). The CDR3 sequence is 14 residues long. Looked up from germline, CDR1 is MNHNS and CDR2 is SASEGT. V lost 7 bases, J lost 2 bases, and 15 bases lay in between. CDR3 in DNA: TGTGCCAGCACCCCTTCGGCGGGCCCCTACGAGCAGTACTTC. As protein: CASTPSAGPYEQYF.

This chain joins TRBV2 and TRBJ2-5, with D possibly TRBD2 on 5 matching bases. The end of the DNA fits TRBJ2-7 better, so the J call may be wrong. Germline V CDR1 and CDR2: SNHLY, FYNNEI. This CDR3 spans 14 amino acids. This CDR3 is CASTISGPGYEQYF. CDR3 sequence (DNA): TGTGCCAGTACTATCTCCGGGCCGGGGTACGAGCAGTACTTC.

Here the CDR3 DNA reads TGTGCCTGGAGTGGCCGCGCCAACTCTGGAAACACCATATATTTT. Translation gives CAWSGRANSGNTIYF. The chain joins TRBV30 to TRBJ1-3; D is uncertain. The CDR3 totals 15 residues. V was shortened by 1 base and J by 0 bases, with 10 bases between the two germline ends. Looked up from germline, CDR1 is GTSNPN and CDR2 is SVGIG (reference sequence).

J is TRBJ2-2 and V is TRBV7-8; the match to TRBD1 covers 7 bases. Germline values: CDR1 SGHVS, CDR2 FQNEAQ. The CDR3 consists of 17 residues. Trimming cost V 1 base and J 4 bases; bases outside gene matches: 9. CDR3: CASSLEGAIVSTGELFF. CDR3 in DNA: TGTGCCAGCAGCTTAGAGGGGGCTATTGTCAGCACCGGGGAGCTGTTTTTT. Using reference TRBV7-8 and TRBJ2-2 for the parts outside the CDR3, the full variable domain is GAGVSQSPRYKVAKRGQDVALRCDPISGHVSLFWYQQALGQGPEFLTYFQNEAQLDKSGLPSDRFFAERPEGSVSTLKIQRTQQEDSAVYLCASSLEGAIVSTGELFFGEGSRLTVL.

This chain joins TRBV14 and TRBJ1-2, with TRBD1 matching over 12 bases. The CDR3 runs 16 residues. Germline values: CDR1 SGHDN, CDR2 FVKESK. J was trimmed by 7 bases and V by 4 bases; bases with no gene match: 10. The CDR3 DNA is TGTGCCAGCAGCCTTAACTCCGGGACAGGGGGCTTTGGCTACACCTTC. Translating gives CASSLNSGTGGFGYTF. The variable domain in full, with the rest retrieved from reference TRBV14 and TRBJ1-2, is EAGVTQFPSHSVIEKGQTVTLRCDPISGHDNLYWYRRVMGKEIKFLLHFVKESKQDESGMPNNRFLAERTGGTYSTLKVQPAELEDSGVYFCASSLNSGTGGFGYTFGSGTRLTVV.

CDR3 protein: CASSTATGPNTEAFF. CDR3 bases: TGTGCCAGTAGTACCGCGACAGGCCCGAACACTGAAGCTTTCTTT. The rearrangement uses TRBV19 and TRBJ1-1; perhaps TRBD1 as D (6 bases). CDR3 length: 15 residues. Between the trimmed V and J ends, which lost 4 bases and 1 base, there was a span of 13 bases. Per germline, CDR1 LNHDA and CDR2 SQIVND (reference sequence).

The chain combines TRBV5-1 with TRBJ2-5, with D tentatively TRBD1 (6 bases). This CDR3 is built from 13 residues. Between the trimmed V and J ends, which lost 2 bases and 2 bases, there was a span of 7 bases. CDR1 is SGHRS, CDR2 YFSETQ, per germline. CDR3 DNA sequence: TGCGCCAGCAGCTTCAGGGGTCAAGAGACCCAGTACTTC. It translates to CASSFRGQETQYF.

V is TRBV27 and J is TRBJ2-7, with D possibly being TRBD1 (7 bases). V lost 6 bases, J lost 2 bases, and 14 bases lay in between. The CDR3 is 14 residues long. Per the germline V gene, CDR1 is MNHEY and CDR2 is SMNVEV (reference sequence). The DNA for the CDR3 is TGTGCCAGCAGGCGGGACAGATATACCTACGAGCAGTACTTC. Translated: CASRRDRYTYEQYF.

This chain's CDR3 is CAISEGDRAWGGYTF. Here the CDR3 DNA reads TGTGCCATCAGTGAAGGGGACAGGGCCTGGGGGGGCTACACCTTC. The rearrangement joins TRBV10-3 to TRBJ1-2; 9 nucleotides match TRBD1. The CDR3 has 15 residues. Per germline, CDR1 ENHRY and CDR2 SYGVKD. V shed 3 bases and J 8 bases; nucleotides not matched to a gene: 10.

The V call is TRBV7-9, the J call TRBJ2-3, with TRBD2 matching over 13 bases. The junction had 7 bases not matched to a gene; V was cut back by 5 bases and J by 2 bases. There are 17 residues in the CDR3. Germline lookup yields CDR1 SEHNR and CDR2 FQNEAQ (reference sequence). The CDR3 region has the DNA TGTGCCAGCAGCCGACTGACTAGCGGGGGGTCCACAGATACGCAGTATTTT. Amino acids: CASSRLTSGGSTDTQYF.